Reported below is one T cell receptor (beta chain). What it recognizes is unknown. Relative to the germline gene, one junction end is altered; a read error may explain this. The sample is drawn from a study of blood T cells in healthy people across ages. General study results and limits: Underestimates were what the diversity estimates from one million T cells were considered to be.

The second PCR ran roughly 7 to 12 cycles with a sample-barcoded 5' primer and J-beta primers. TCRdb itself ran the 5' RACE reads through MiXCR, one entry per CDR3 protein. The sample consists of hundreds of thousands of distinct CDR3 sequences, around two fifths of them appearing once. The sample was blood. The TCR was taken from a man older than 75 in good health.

The CDR3 nucleotides are TGTGCGAGCAGGGTAGCGGGGGCTCCGGATACGCAGTATTTT. It codes for CASRVAGAPDTQYF. The gene calls are TRBV27 and TRBJ2-3, with 9 bases lining up with TRBD2. The CDR3 has 14 amino acids. The V gene's germline CDR1 is MNHEY and CDR2 SMNVEV (reference sequence).